This passage covers 8 T cell receptor beta chains from one sample sequenced in a study of shared clonotypes between healthy human individuals. Sequencing used immunoSEQ multiplex PCR; TCRdb keeps in-frame clones, though not all of them. The repertoire holds 1.4 million or so clones, 97% to 99% seen once, with 0.36% in the top ten. Sample: naive CD4+ T cells sorted from blood. As for subset: CD45RA+ positively selected. Receptors originate from a man aged 25-45 years in good health.

The rearrangement uses TRBV29-1 and TRBJ1-3; D unresolved. The CDR3 covers 12 residues. The V gene lost 5 bases and the J gene lost 2 bases, with 7 bases spanning the gap. Germline loops: CDR1 SQVTM, CDR2 ANQGSEA. CDR3 nucleotide sequence: TGCAGCGTTAGGGCAGCTGGAAACACCATATATTTT. Translated, it gives CSVRAAGNTIYF. Supplemented by reference TRBV29-1 and TRBJ1-3, the full variable domain reads SAVISQKPSRDICQRGTSLTIQCQVDSQVTMMFWYRQQPGQSLTLIATANQGSEATYESGFVIDKFPISRPNLTFSTLTVSNMSPEDSSIYLCSVRAAGNTIYFGEGSWLTVV.

This chain joins TRBV10-3 and TRBJ1-5; 8 bases line up with TRBD1. V gave up 5 bases and J gave up 5 bases; unmatched junction bases: 5. From germline, CDR1 is ENHRY and CDR2 SYGVKD. This CDR3 region has 14 residues. CDR3 region: CAISSGQGDQPQHF. CDR3 nucleotide sequence: TGTGCCATCAGTAGCGGACAGGGCGATCAGCCCCAGCATTTT.

The chain recombines TRBV30 with TRBJ1-1; TRBD1 agrees at 11 bases. The V gene's germline CDR1 is GTSNPN and CDR2 SVGIG (reference sequence). The CDR3 has 11 amino acids. Trimming took 5 bases from V and 10 from J; bases not matched to a gene: 3. This chain's CDR3 is CAWAGTGGAFF. CDR3 sequence (DNA): TGTGCCTGGGCCGGGACAGGGGGAGCTTTCTTT.

CDR3 in amino acids: CASSRTWTPSSYNEQFF. The CDR3 region has the DNA TGCGCCAGCAGCCGGACGTGGACTCCGAGCTCCTACAATGAGCAGTTCTTC. The V call is TRBV4-3, the J call TRBJ2-1; perhaps TRBD2 as D (5 bases). Trimming pared 4 bases from V and 0 bases from J, leaving 16 bases between. This CDR3 comprises 17 residues. Germline lookup yields CDR1 LGHNA and CDR2 YSLEER.

The CDR3 here is CASSIAADSSYEQYF. The CDR3 DNA follows: TGTGCCAGTAGTATCGCGGCGGACAGCTCCTACGAGCAGTACTTC. V gene TRBV19 combines with J gene TRBJ2-7; D is possibly TRBD1 (6 bases). V lost 3 bases and J 0 bases, leaving 12 bases between the germline ends. Germline-derived CDR1 and CDR2 are LNHDA and SQIVND (reference sequence). The CDR3 sequence is 15 residues long.

As regards this clone: One base away lies a much larger clone, so this may be a sequencing read error. The J gene is TRBJ2-1, the V gene TRBV5-1, with TRBD1 identical over 7 bases. CDR1 SGHRS and CDR2 YFSETQ come from the germline V gene. With 4 bases clipped from V and 5 bases from J, the junction kept 3 bases outside the gene matches. The CDR3 runs 13 residues. The CDR3 DNA follows: TGCGCCAGCAGCGTGGGACAGAACAATGAGCAGTTCTTC. Its translation is CASSVGQNNEQFF.

The CDR3 sequence is CASSARQGYSYEQYF. The CDR3 region has the DNA TGTGCCAGCAGCGCCCGACAGGGGTACTCCTACGAGCAGTACTTC. The chain employs TRBV5-4 and TRBJ2-7, with TRBD1 matching over 8 bases. Trimming removed 4 bases from V and 0 bases from J; junction bases left unmatched: 6. The CDR3 length is 15 residues. The germline V gene has CDR1 SGHNT and CDR2 YYREEE (reference sequence).

V is TRBV27 and J is TRBJ2-1, with 10 bases aligning to TRBD1. The CDR3 consists of 18 residues. Trimming at V came to 5 bases and at J to 0 bases, leaving 10 bases not matched to a gene. Germline assignment: CDR1 MNHEY and CDR2 SMNVEV (reference sequence). The CDR3 DNA reads as TGTGCCAGCAGTCCTCCCGACAGGGGGCTCTACTCCTACAATGAGCAGTTCTTC. It translates to CASSPPDRGLYSYNEQFF.